Listed here are 16 T cell receptor beta chains from one sample, sequenced in a study of T-cell memory formation after mild COVID-19. From the 5' RACE reads, TCRdb called clonotypes with MiXCR, one entry per CDR3 protein. The sample yields 150,000 to 200,000 distinct CDR3 sequences, around 13% seen once. What was sequenced was PBMCs or a T cell subset sorted from them (not recorded which). All receptors derive from an adult woman who had mild COVID-19 (a few samples of this study predate the infection). Cell type and time point are not known.

This chain links TRBV20-1 with TRBJ1-6; no clear D. The CDR3 is 13 residues long. The germline V gene has CDR1 DFQATT and CDR2 SNEGSKA (reference sequence). With 0 bases removed from V and 7 bases from J, the gap between germline ends came to 7 bases. The CDR3 sequence is CSARDRRNSPLHF. The CDR3 DNA is TGCAGTGCTAGAGATCGAAGGAATTCACCCCTCCACTTT.

This clonotype has only a few counts. The gene calls are TRBV6-2 or TRBV6-3 and TRBJ2-1; D tentatively reads TRBD1 or TRBD2 (5 bases each). The CDR3 covers 14 residues. V lost 8 bases, J lost 2 bases, and 13 bases lay in between. Germline CDR1 reads MNHEY; CDR2 reads SVGEGT. The CDR3 nucleotides read TGTGCCAGCTTCGAGGGGCGCACCTACAATGAGCAGTTCTTC. The encoded protein is CASFEGRTYNEQFF.

The CDR3 sequence: CASTPLAAGEETQYF. The CDR3 nucleotides are TGCGCCAGTACGCCCTTGGCGGCTGGCGAAGAGACCCAGTACTTC. The chain joins TRBV5-1 to TRBJ2-5; the D is unclear. Trimming took off 8 bases at V and 3 bases at J, with 20 bases between the two ends. CDR1 is SGHRS and CDR2 is YFSETQ in the germline V gene. This CDR3 comprises 15 residues.

This chain joins TRBV2 and TRBJ2-7, with 7 bases matching TRBD1. Germline V lookup: CDR1 SNHLY, CDR2 FYNNEI. The J segment lost 3 bases and the V segment lost 8 bases, leaving 10 bases of the junction unmatched. This CDR3 comprises 14 residues. The CDR3 bases are TGTGCCAGCGAGACAGGGATAGGGAACTACGAGCAGTACTTC. Its protein product is CASETGIGNYEQYF.

J is TRBJ1-4 and V is TRBV24-1, with D perhaps TRBD1 (5 bases). Trimming removed 6 bases at V and 2 bases at J, with 12 bases between. The germline CDR1 and CDR2 sequences are KGHDR and SFDVKD. CDR3 length equals 15 residues. The CDR3 loop reads CATSPGLFTNEKLFF. The DNA of the CDR3 is TGTGCCACCAGTCCAGGGCTGTTCACTAATGAAAAACTGTTTTTT.

This clonotype showed up just a few times. The genes are TRBV15 and TRBJ2-1, with D possibly matching TRBD2 (6 bases). Germline lookup yields CDR1 LNHNV and CDR2 YYDKDF (reference sequence). The CDR3 loop spans 14 amino acids. The V end was cut by 0 bases, the J end by 6 bases, with 9 bases between. The CDR3 DNA reads as TGTGCCACCAGCAGAGATGGAGGGCGCAATGAGCAGTTCTTC. This encodes CATSRDGGRNEQFF. Variable domain in full (rest from reference TRBV15 and TRBJ2-1): DAMVIQNPRYQVTQFGKPVTLSCSQTLNHNVMYWYQQKSSQAPKLLFHYYDKDFNNEADTPDNFQSRRPNTSFCFLDIRSPGLGDTAMYLCATSRDGGRNEQFFGPGTRLTVL.

In this sample, this clonotype turned up many times. One end of the junction does not line up with germline, which may come from a read error. This chain links TRBV7-7 with TRBJ2-3, with D perhaps TRBD1 (6 bases). Germline assignment: CDR1 SSHAT and CDR2 FNYEAQ (reference sequence). This CDR3 has 15 amino acids. CDR3 loop: CASSLATGIGDTQYF. CDR3 sequence (DNA): TGTGCCAGCAGCCTAGCCACAGGGATAGGGGATACGCAGTATTTT.

The CDR3 loop reads CASSQSDFYNEQFF. CDR3 in DNA: TGTGCCAGCAGTCAGTCCGACTTCTACAATGAGCAGTTCTTC. J is TRBJ2-1 and V is TRBV25-1; D call uncertain. The CDR3 is made up of 14 amino acids. Deletions cut 5 bases from V and 3 bases from J, with 11 bases between. CDR1 and CDR2 from the germline V gene are MGHDK and SYGVNS.

The chain joins TRBV11-2 to TRBJ1-5; no clear D. The V gene's germline CDR1 is SGHAT and CDR2 FQNNGV. V shed 0 bases and J shed 7 bases, with 10 bases lying between them. The CDR3 consists of 14 residues. The chain's CDR3 is CASSLEGGKQPQHF. Here the CDR3 DNA reads TGTGCCAGCAGCTTAGAGGGAGGGAAACAGCCCCAGCATTTT.

This clonotype was observed a handful of times. The V and J genes are TRBV5-5 and TRBJ1-1; D might be TRBD1 (5 bases). The CDR3 extends over 14 amino acids. Per the germline V gene, CDR1 is SGHKS and CDR2 is YYEKEE (reference sequence). Trimming stripped 4 bases from V and 4 bases from J, with 14 bases between. The CDR3 bases are TGTGCCAGCAGCAAACTACAGGCGCCCACTGAAGCTTTCTTT. Protein: CASSKLQAPTEAFF.

In this sample, this clonotype turned up a few times. The gene calls are TRBV12-3 or TRBV12-4 and TRBJ2-1; 10 bases align to TRBD1. CDR3 size: 15 residues. Trimming took 7 bases from V and 1 from J; bases not matched to a gene: 4. The CDR3 DNA is TGTGCCAGCACGAGACAGGGGGCATCCTACAATGAGCAGTTCTTC. Protein: CASTRQGASYNEQFF.

This clonotype came up a few times. V and J are TRBV25-1 and TRBJ2-7; D gene uncertain. V lost 6 bases and J 2 bases, leaving 8 bases between the germline ends. In germline, CDR1 is MGHDK, CDR2 SYGVNS. The CDR3 is made up of 12 amino acids. The CDR3 region has the DNA TGTGCCAGCAGAGCCCCGACCTACGAGCAGTACTTC. It is translated as CASRAPTYEQYF.

The chain has TRBV7-2 and TRBJ2-3; 8 bases map to TRBD2. The CDR3 contains 15 residues. Germline trimming cut 1 base from V and 3 bases from J; bases unmatched to any gene: 3. CDR1 SGHTA and CDR2 FQGNSA come from the germline V gene. The CDR3 nucleotides are TGTGCCAGCAGCTTAGAGACTAGCGATACAGATACGCAGTATTTT. It is translated as CASSLETSDTDTQYF.

In its sample, this clonotype was seen a few times. The chain employs TRBV7-2 and TRBJ2-1; no definite D call. This CDR3 is 13 amino acids long. Trimming took 3 bases from V and 4 from J, leaving 7 bases between them. The germline V gene has CDR1 SGHTA and CDR2 FQGNSA. CDR3 nucleotide sequence: TGTGCCAGCAGCTTGACACTTTACAATGAGCAGTTCTTC. It translates to CASSLTLYNEQFF.

The rearrangement joins TRBV3-1 to TRBJ2-1; 9 bases are shared with TRBD2. With V trimmed by 1 base and J by 4 bases, 2 bases remained unmatched. The germline V gene has CDR1 LGHDT and CDR2 YNNKEL (reference sequence). This CDR3 region has 15 residues. CDR3 in amino acids: CASSQARGGYNEQFF. The CDR3 region has the DNA TGTGCCAGCAGCCAAGCGCGGGGGGGATACAATGAGCAGTTCTTC.

This clonotype was counted between two and nine times. The rearrangement joins TRBV4-3 to TRBJ2-1; 8 nucleotides match TRBD2. Germline V gene data show CDR1 as LGHNA and CDR2 as YSLEER. CDR3 size: 15 residues. J was trimmed by 4 bases and V by 0 bases; bases with no gene match: 2. This CDR3 reads CASSQDERGYNEQFF. CDR3 DNA sequence: TGCGCCAGCAGCCAAGATGAGCGGGGGTACAATGAGCAGTTCTTC.